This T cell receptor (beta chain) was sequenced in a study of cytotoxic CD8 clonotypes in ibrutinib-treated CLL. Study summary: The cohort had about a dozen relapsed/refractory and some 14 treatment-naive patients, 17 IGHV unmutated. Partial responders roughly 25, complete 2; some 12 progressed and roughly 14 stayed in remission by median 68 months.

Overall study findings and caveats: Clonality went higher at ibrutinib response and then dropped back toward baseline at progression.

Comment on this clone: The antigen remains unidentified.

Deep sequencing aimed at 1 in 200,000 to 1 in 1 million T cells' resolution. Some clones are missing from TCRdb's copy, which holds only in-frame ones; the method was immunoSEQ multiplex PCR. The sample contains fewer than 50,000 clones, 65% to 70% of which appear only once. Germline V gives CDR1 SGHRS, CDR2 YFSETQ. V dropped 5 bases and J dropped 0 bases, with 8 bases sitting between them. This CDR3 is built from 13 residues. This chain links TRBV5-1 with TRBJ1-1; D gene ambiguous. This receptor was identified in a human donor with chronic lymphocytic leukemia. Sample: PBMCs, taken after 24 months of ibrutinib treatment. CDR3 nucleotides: TGCGCCAGCAGTTCACACTTGAACACTGAAGCTTTCTTT. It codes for CASSSHLNTEAFF.